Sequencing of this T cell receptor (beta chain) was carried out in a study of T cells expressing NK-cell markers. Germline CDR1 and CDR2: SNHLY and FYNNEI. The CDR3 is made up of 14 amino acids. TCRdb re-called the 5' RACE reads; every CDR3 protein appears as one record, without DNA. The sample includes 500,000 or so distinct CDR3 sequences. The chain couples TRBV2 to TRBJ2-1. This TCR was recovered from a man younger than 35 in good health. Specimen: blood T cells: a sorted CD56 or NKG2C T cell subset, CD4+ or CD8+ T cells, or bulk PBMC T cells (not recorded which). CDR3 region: CASSDSVYYNEQFF.